The 30 T cell receptor beta chains below were found in one sample sequenced in a study of beta chain features in type 1 diabetes. Every isolated RNA sample was fully reverse transcribed, so sequencing captured expressed TCRB transcripts. Assay used: immunoSEQ multiplex PCR; TCRdb lists only in-frame clones, some missing. The table includes more than 130,000 clones, less than 9% detected once. Sample: central memory CD4+ T cells from blood. The receptors stem from a woman under 40 in good health.

This clone was detected a few times. This chain joins TRBV5-4 and TRBJ2-1; 7 bases agree with TRBD2. The junction had 7 bases not matched to a gene; V was cut back by 1 base and J by 6 bases. Germline V gene lookup returns CDR1 SGHNT and CDR2 YYREEE (reference sequence). The CDR3 has 15 amino acids. The chain's CDR3 is CASSLKGGRFNEQFF. CDR3 in DNA: TGTGCCAGCAGCTTGAAGGGCGGGAGATTCAATGAGCAGTTCTTC. The variable domain in full, completed from reference TRBV5-4 and TRBJ2-1, reads ETGVTQSPTHLIKTRGQQVTLRCSSQSGHNTVSWYQQALGQGPQFIFQYYREEENGRGNFPPRFSGLQFPNYSSELNVNALELDDSALYLCASSLKGGRFNEQFFGPGTRLTVL.

The chain employs TRBV9 and TRBJ2-1, with 9 nucleotides matching TRBD1. Germline values: CDR1 SGDLS, CDR2 YYNGEE. The V and J ends lost 1 base and 5 bases, in that order; junction bases with no gene match: 10. The CDR3 runs 17 residues. Here the CDR3 DNA reads TGTGCCAGCAGCGTAAAACCCACAGGGGGCGTCCACAATGAGCAGTTCTTC. Translating it yields CASSVKPTGGVHNEQFF.

This clone turned up a few times. The gene calls are TRBV2 and TRBJ2-7; D is perhaps TRBD2 (5 bases). Trimming cost V 4 bases and J 1 base, with 11 bases left between them. The germline CDR1 and CDR2 sequences are SNHLY and FYNNEI. This CDR3 contains 14 residues. DNA of the CDR3: TGTGCCAGCAGTGCTGGGAGCTTTTCCTACGAGCAGTACTTC. This sequence encodes CASSAGSFSYEQYF.

This clone was counted between two and nine times. The V call is TRBV28, the J call TRBJ2-5; TRBD2 aligns across 7 bases. V shed 6 bases and J 2 bases; nucleotides not matched to a gene: 9. Germline V gives CDR1 MDHEN, CDR2 SYDVKM. This CDR3 is built from 15 residues. CDR3 sequence (DNA): TGTGCCAGCAGGAAAGTACTAGCGAAACAAGAGACCCAGTACTTC. Its translation: CASRKVLAKQETQYF.

This clone was seen only a few times. This chain connects TRBV2 to TRBJ2-1; D unresolved. The CDR3 is made up of 13 amino acids. Germline CDR1 and CDR2: SNHLY and FYNNEI. The V and J ends lost 2 bases and 5 bases respectively, with 7 bases between them. Here the CDR3 reads CASSETRDNEQFF. Here the CDR3 DNA reads TGTGCCAGCAGTGAAACACGGGACAATGAGCAGTTCTTC.

This chain connects TRBV10-3 to TRBJ2-1; 14 nucleotides agree with TRBD2. Unmatched junction bases numbered 5, after V lost 6 bases and J lost 10 bases. Germline assignment: CDR1 ENHRY and CDR2 SYGVKD. The CDR3 extends over 14 amino acids. The CDR3 coding sequence is TGTGCCATCAGCCCGGGACTAGCGGGAGCCGAGCAGTTCTTC. Its translation: CAISPGLAGAEQFF.

This clone was seen more than once but under ten times. The chain links TRBV7-2 to TRBJ2-4; no definite D call. CDR1 is SGHTA and CDR2 is FQGNSA in the germline V gene. The CDR3 covers 15 residues. V was shortened by 1 base and J by 0 bases, with 7 bases between the two germline ends. In DNA form, the CDR3 reads TGTGCCAGCAGCTTAGAAGCCCTAGCCAAAAACATTCAGTACTTC. The encoded protein is CASSLEALAKNIQYF.

This clone was counted only a few times. V gene TRBV4-1 combines with J gene TRBJ2-1, with 9 bases fitting TRBD2. The CDR3 extends over 16 amino acids. Trimming removed 2 bases from V and 6 bases from J; junction bases left unmatched: 8. The germline CDR1 and CDR2 sequences are MGHRA and YSYEKL. CDR3 nucleotide sequence: TGCGCCAGCAGCCAACCTCTAGCGGGAAAAGGCAATGAGCAGTTCTTC. Its protein product is CASSQPLAGKGNEQFF.

The chain joins TRBV7-2 to TRBJ1-2; D possibly corresponds to TRBD1 (6 bases). V lost 5 bases, J lost 4 bases, and 8 bases lay in between. The CDR3 consists of 12 residues. From germline, CDR1 is SGHTA and CDR2 FQGNSA. This CDR3 reads CASSNRVYGYTF. The CDR3 coding sequence is TGTGCCAGCAGCAACAGGGTCTATGGCTACACCTTC.

In this sample, this clone turned up a few times. V gene TRBV27 combines with J gene TRBJ2-6; TRBD1 agrees at 9 bases. Germline lookup yields CDR1 MNHEY and CDR2 SMNVEV (reference sequence). The CDR3 totals 17 residues. Losses at the gene ends were 6 bases for V and 2 bases for J; bases not matched to a gene: 8. The CDR3 here is CASSNHRGRTGANVLTF. The CDR3 DNA sequence: TGTGCCAGCAGCAACCACAGGGGGCGCACTGGGGCCAACGTCCTGACTTTC.

This clone was picked up a small number of times. The chain has TRBV9 and TRBJ2-1; TRBD2 agrees at 11 bases. CDR3 length: 15 residues. Looked up from germline, CDR1 is SGDLS and CDR2 is YYNGEE. V gave up 3 bases and J gave up 3 bases; unmatched junction bases: 2. CDR3 amino acids: CASSAGLAVYNEQFF. The CDR3 nucleotides are TGTGCCAGCAGCGCGGGACTAGCGGTCTACAATGAGCAGTTCTTC. The full variable domain, completed using reference TRBV9 and TRBJ2-1, is DSGVTQTPKHLITATGQRVTLRCSPRSGDLSVYWYQQSLDQGLQFLIQYYNGEERAKGNILERFSAQQFPDLHSELNLSSLELGDSALYFCASSAGLAVYNEQFFGPGTRLTVL.

The chain has TRBV15 and TRBJ2-3, with TRBD2 matching over 14 bases. V lost 0 bases to trimming and J lost 2 bases; unmatched junction nucleotides: 1. The CDR3 contains 17 residues. The germline gives CDR1 LNHNV, CDR2 YYDKDF (reference sequence). The chain's CDR3 is CATSREGLAGVTDTQYF. As DNA, the CDR3 is TGTGCCACCAGCAGAGAGGGACTAGCGGGGGTCACAGATACGCAGTATTTT.

The chain employs TRBV28 and TRBJ1-5; 8 nucleotides align to TRBD1. The CDR3 covers 14 residues. The trim removed 6 bases at V and 1 base at J, leaving 2 bases unmatched. The germline gives CDR1 MDHEN, CDR2 SYDVKM. The CDR3 loop reads CASRRTGSNQPQHF. In DNA, the CDR3 is TGTGCCAGCAGAAGGACAGGGAGCAATCAGCCCCAGCATTTT.

The V and J genes are TRBV27 and TRBJ1-5, with D possibly TRBD1 on 5 matching bases. The germline V gene encodes CDR1 MNHEY and CDR2 SMNVEV (reference sequence). The germline V and J ends were trimmed by 6 bases and 1 base, with 10 bases remaining between them. The CDR3 length is 14 residues. The CDR3 region has the DNA TGTGCCAGCAGAACAGGAGCGAGCAATCAGCCCCAGCATTTT. This encodes CASRTGASNQPQHF.

The chain carries TRBV4-2 and TRBJ2-1; 10 positions agree with TRBD2. CDR3 length: 18 amino acids. Germline assignment: CDR1 LGHNA and CDR2 YNFKEQ. V lost 4 bases to trimming and J lost 0 bases; unmatched junction nucleotides: 9. CDR3 DNA: TGTGCCAGCAGCCCAGATCCCGGGACTAGCGACTCCTACAATGAGCAGTTCTTC. Protein sequence: CASSPDPGTSDSYNEQFF.

The chain couples TRBV2 to TRBJ2-1, with a tentative D call TRBD2 (5 bases). This CDR3 comprises 12 residues. Germline loops: CDR1 SNHLY, CDR2 FYNNEI. Deletions cut 2 bases from V and 12 bases from J, with 11 bases between. CDR3 nucleotide sequence: TGTGCCAGCAGTGAAACTAGTGTCGCGCAGTTCTTC. Its protein product is CASSETSVAQFF.

There are a few counts of this clone. The V and J genes are TRBV29-1 and TRBJ2-7, with 9 bases identical to TRBD2. CDR3 length: 14 residues. Germline V lookup: CDR1 SQVTM, CDR2 ANQGSEA. The ends lost 8 bases at V and 2 bases at J; junction bases unmatched: 10. The chain's CDR3 is CSRPLKRGAYEQYF. CDR3 DNA: TGCAGCAGGCCACTTAAGCGGGGGGCCTACGAGCAGTACTTC.

This clone has a handful of counts. V is TRBV6-1 and J is TRBJ1-1; D might be TRBD1 (6 bases). This CDR3 has 15 residues. V lost 3 bases and J 0 bases, leaving 11 bases between the germline ends. The germline gives CDR1 MNHNS, CDR2 SASEGT. DNA for the CDR3: TGTGCCAGCAGTGAGCCGGACAGTTTGAACACTGAAGCTTTCTTT. Protein product: CASSEPDSLNTEAFF.

The chain couples TRBV7-9 to TRBJ2-5; 9 bases are a match to TRBD1. The tail of the sequence fits TRBJ2-7 better, so the J call may be wrong. The CDR3 is 15 amino acids. Germline CDR1 and CDR2: SEHNR and FQNEAQ (reference sequence). CDR3 nucleotide sequence: TGTGCCAGCAGCTTCACCGGGACAGGGTTCTACGAGCAGTACTTC. Translating it yields CASSFTGTGFYEQYF.

The sample holds a few counts of this clone. The sample carries other DNA sequences with the same CDR3. The chain has TRBV18 and TRBJ1-2; 7 bases fit TRBD1. V trimming: 3 bases; J trimming: 5 bases; junction bases outside the gene matches: 3. Germline V gene sequence: CDR1 KGHSH, CDR2 LQKENI. This CDR3 is 13 amino acids long. The CDR3 bases are TGTGCCAGCTCACCCGACAGGGATTATGGCTACACCTTC. Its translation is CASSPDRDYGYTF.

V is TRBV5-1 and J is TRBJ2-5; 7 positions agree with TRBD1. The end of the DNA is better explained by TRBJ2-7, so the J call may be wrong. Germline V CDR1 and CDR2: SGHRS, YFSETQ. This CDR3 has 15 amino acids. CDR3 nucleotide sequence: TGCGCCAGCAGCCCTTGGGCAGGGGGAGTCTACGAGCAGTACTTC. Translated, it gives CASSPWAGGVYEQYF.

This clone was seen a handful of times. The CDR3 reads CASSLEGEGPQFF. The CDR3 nucleotides read TGTGCCAGCAGCTTAGAAGGGGAGGGCCCGCAGTTCTTC. V usage is TRBV11-3 and J usage is TRBJ2-1; 7 bases align to TRBD2. This CDR3 contains 13 residues. The trim removed 0 bases at V and 12 bases at J, leaving 5 bases unmatched. CDR1 SGHNT and CDR2 YENEEA come from the germline V gene.

This clone was counted only a few times. The CDR3 reads CASRGGSGSGTGELFF. The CDR3 nucleotides are TGTGCCAGCAGGGGAGGTAGCGGGAGTGGCACCGGGGAGCTGTTTTTT. The J gene is TRBJ2-2, the V gene TRBV7-9; 9 nucleotides match TRBD2. CDR1 and CDR2 (germline): SEHNR, FQNEAQ (reference sequence). Trimming took 6 bases from V and 4 from J; bases not matched to a gene: 9. This CDR3 is 16 amino acids long.

The chain joins TRBV2 to TRBJ1-2; no firm D call. Germline assignment: CDR1 SNHLY and CDR2 FYNNEI. This CDR3 comprises 13 residues. V gave up 5 bases and J gave up 7 bases, with 14 bases separating them. CDR3 region: CASSTGLKIGYTF. The CDR3 region has the DNA TGTGCCAGCAGTACTGGACTCAAGATTGGCTACACCTTC. Together with reference TRBV2 and TRBJ1-2, the CDR3 gives the full variable domain: EPEVTQTPSHQVTQMGQEVILRCVPISNHLYFYWYRQILGQKVEFLVSFYNNEISEKSEIFDDQFSVERPDGSNFTLKIRSTKLEDSAMYFCASSTGLKIGYTFGSGTRLTVV.

In its sample, this clone was seen a few times. This sample also contains other DNA sequences that code for the same CDR3. The chain combines TRBV9 with TRBJ2-2, with TRBD2 matching 8 bases. Germline lookup yields CDR1 SGDLS and CDR2 YYNGEE. J gave up 1 base and V 0 bases, and 2 bases lay outside the gene matches. This CDR3 contains 16 residues. The CDR3 is CASSVGAGGNTGELFF. The CDR3 DNA sequence: TGTGCCAGCAGCGTAGGGGCGGGAGGGAACACCGGGGAGCTGTTTTTT. The whole variable domain, filled in from reference TRBV9 and TRBJ2-2, reads DSGVTQTPKHLITATGQRVTLRCSPRSGDLSVYWYQQSLDQGLQFLIQYYNGEERAKGNILERFSAQQFPDLHSELNLSSLELGDSALYFCASSVGAGGNTGELFFGEGSRLTVL.

This rearrangement joins TRBV19 to TRBJ1-2; possible D gene TRBD1, 5 bases. The CDR3 runs to 14 residues. Trimming left V 6 bases short and J 1 base short, with 12 bases between. Germline V gives CDR1 LNHDA, CDR2 SQIVND (reference sequence). The CDR3 coding sequence is TGTGCCAGTAGCCTAGGCAGGGTTAACTATGGCTACACCTTC. Translated, it gives CASSLGRVNYGYTF.

This clone showed up just a few times. The J gene is TRBJ2-7, the V gene TRBV6-5, with TRBD1 matching 9 bases. Germline V gene sequence: CDR1 MNHEY, CDR2 SVGAGI. This CDR3 contains 14 residues. V was clipped by 6 bases and J by 2 bases; unmatched bases: 5. CDR3 sequence: CASSNRGQAYEQYF. The DNA of the CDR3 is TGTGCCAGCAGCAACAGGGGGCAGGCCTACGAGCAGTACTTC.

This clone was seen a handful of times. The chain links TRBV7-9 to TRBJ2-3; D gene unclear. Trimming left V 3 bases short and J 2 bases short, with 15 bases between. The CDR3 is 16 residues long. Germline V gives CDR1 SEHNR, CDR2 FQNEAQ (reference sequence). The CDR3 DNA reads as TGTGCCAGCAGCTTGCAGACTCCAGATTTCACAGATACGCAGTATTTT. Amino acid sequence: CASSLQTPDFTDTQYF.

V is TRBV7-8 and J is TRBJ1-1; the match to TRBD1 covers 8 bases. Germline V gene lookup returns CDR1 SGHVS and CDR2 FQNEAQ. Trimming at V came to 7 bases and at J to 2 bases, leaving 9 bases not matched to a gene. The CDR3 has 15 residues. CDR3 DNA sequence: TGTGCCAGCACCATGAACAGGGGGTCTAACACTGAAGCTTTCTTT. Residues: CASTMNRGSNTEAFF.

This clone was counted many times. The CDR3 loop reads CASSLSGVPRETQYF. The CDR3 DNA reads TGTGCCAGCAGCTTATCGGGGGTACCGAGGGAGACCCAGTACTTC. This chain uses TRBV7-9 with TRBJ2-5; the D gene is possibly TRBD2 (6 bases). Per germline, CDR1 SEHNR and CDR2 FQNEAQ (reference sequence). V lost 2 bases, J lost 5 bases, and 15 bases lay in between. This CDR3 is built from 15 residues.